This T cell receptor beta chain is from a study of CD8+CD57+ T cells in acquired aplastic anemia. Genomic DNA, the template, was used for profiling of the TCR beta VDJ and CDR3. TCRdb used MiXCR to reprocess the reads, holding one entry per CDR3 protein. Of some 160,000 distinct CDR3 sequences listed, about 50% are singletons. Germline V gene lookup returns CDR1 DFQATT and CDR2 SNEGSKA (reference sequence). V lost 0 bases to trimming and J lost 6 bases, with 9 bases between them. CDR3 length: 12 residues. Previously, flow cytometry had revealed CD8+CD57+ cell expansion in the patients chosen for sequencing.

Material: sorted CD4+, CD8+, or CD8+CD57+ T cells (not recorded which) from PBMCs. The receptor's source is a human donor with aplastic anemia. J is TRBJ2-7 and V is TRBV20-1; D unresolved. CDR3 in DNA: TGCAGTGCTAGAGATTACCCGTCCGAGCAGTACTTC. Translating it yields CSARDYPSEQYF.